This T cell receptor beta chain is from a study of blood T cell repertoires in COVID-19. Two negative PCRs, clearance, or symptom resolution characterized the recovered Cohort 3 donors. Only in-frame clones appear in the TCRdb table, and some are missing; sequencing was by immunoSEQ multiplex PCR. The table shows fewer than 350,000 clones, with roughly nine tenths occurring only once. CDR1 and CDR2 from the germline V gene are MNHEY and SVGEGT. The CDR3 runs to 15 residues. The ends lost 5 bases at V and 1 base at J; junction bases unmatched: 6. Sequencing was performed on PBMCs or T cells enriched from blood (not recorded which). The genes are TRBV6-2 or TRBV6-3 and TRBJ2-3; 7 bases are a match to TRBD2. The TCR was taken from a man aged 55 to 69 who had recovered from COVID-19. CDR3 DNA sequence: TGTGCCAGCAGTACGACTAGCCGTGGCACAGATACGCAGTATTTT. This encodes CASSTTSRGTDTQYF.